This entry lists 20 T cell receptor beta chains sequenced from one sample in a study of T cell responses to AZD1222 COVID-19 vaccine. Sequencing was performed with immunoSEQ multiplex PCR; in TCRdb, only in-frame clones are kept and a portion is missing. In the table there are tens of thousands of clones, roughly four fifths of which are singletons. This specimen consisted of peripheral blood, obtained 28 days after the second AZD1222 dose. The source of these receptors is an adult who received the AZD1222 COVID-19 vaccine.

The V call is TRBV4-3, the J call TRBJ1-2; 9 bases are shared with TRBD1. Per the germline V gene, CDR1 is LGHNA and CDR2 is YSLEER. After removal of 0 bases from V and 5 bases from J, the junction contained 7 bases not matched to a gene. The CDR3 consists of 16 residues. The CDR3 reads CASSQDSSGTGYGYTF. As DNA, the CDR3 is TGCGCCAGCAGCCAAGATTCGTCGGGGACAGGGTATGGCTACACCTTC.

The chain links TRBV27 to TRBJ2-7; 13 bases are shared with TRBD2. The CDR3 has 17 residues. V shed 6 bases and J 3 bases; nucleotides not matched to a gene: 11. Germline V gene lookup returns CDR1 MNHEY and CDR2 SMNVEV (reference sequence). The CDR3 DNA reads as TGTGCCAGCAGCCCGATTACTAGCGGGAGGGCCAACTACGAGCAGTACTTC. Its translation is CASSPITSGRANYEQYF.

V gene TRBV11-2 combines with J gene TRBJ2-7, with a tentative D call TRBD2 (5 bases). The CDR3 sequence is 16 residues long. The V end lost 0 bases, the J end lost 1 base, and 13 bases lay between the germline ends. Germline V gene sequence: CDR1 SGHAT, CDR2 FQNNGV. The CDR3 spells CASSLEWSSSSYEQYF. CDR3 coding DNA: TGTGCCAGCAGCTTAGAATGGTCTAGCAGTTCCTACGAGCAGTACTTC.

This rearrangement joins TRBV6-5 to TRBJ1-5; D gene uncertain. The CDR3 sequence is 15 residues long. Trimming stripped 3 bases from V and 4 bases from J, with 13 bases between. The germline V gene encodes CDR1 MNHEY and CDR2 SVGAGI. CDR3 protein: CASSYLTGPNQPQHF. In DNA form, the CDR3 reads TGTGCCAGCAGTTATCTCACCGGCCCTAATCAGCCCCAGCATTTT.

The chain is built from TRBV5-1 and TRBJ1-1; no clear D gene. This CDR3 contains 12 residues. The germline gives CDR1 SGHRS, CDR2 YFSETQ. V lost 4 bases and J 7 bases, leaving 11 bases between the germline ends. In DNA form, the CDR3 reads TGCGCCAGCAGCCTGGAGGTGGGTGAAGCTTTCTTT. Protein product: CASSLEVGEAFF.

The chain has TRBV3-1 (or the pseudogene TRBV3-2) and TRBJ2-1; TRBD1 is a possible D gene (5 bases). The CDR3 has 14 residues. CDR1 is LGHDT, CDR2 YNNKEL, per germline (reference sequence). Deletions cut 0 bases from V and 3 bases from J, with 6 bases between. Here the CDR3 DNA reads TGTGCCAGCAGCCAAGATCAGGGCTACAATGAGCAGTTCTTC. This encodes CASSQDQGYNEQFF.

The V call is TRBV11-2, the J call TRBJ2-7; no reliable D call. The V end lost 5 bases, the J end lost 4 bases, and 12 bases lay between the germline ends. The CDR3 length is 13 residues. Germline V gives CDR1 SGHAT, CDR2 FQNNGV. For the CDR3, the DNA is TGTGCCAGCAGCCCCCGACTCTCTTACGAGCAGTACTTC. This gives the protein CASSPRLSYEQYF.

Here the CDR3 DNA reads TGTGCCAGCAGCGGTACTAGCGGGAGAAACGAGCAGTACTTC. Translating it yields CASSGTSGRNEQYF. The chain joins TRBV5-4 to TRBJ2-7; TRBD2 matches at 11 bases. The length of the CDR3 is 14 residues. V was clipped by 4 bases and J by 5 bases; unmatched bases: 5. Germline lookup yields CDR1 SGHNT and CDR2 YYREEE (reference sequence).

This clone came up once. The gene calls are TRBV7-2 and TRBJ1-2; 7 nucleotides match TRBD1. The V and J ends lost 3 bases and 4 bases, in that order; junction bases with no gene match: 2. Germline assignment: CDR1 SGHTA and CDR2 FQGNSA. The CDR3 is 13 amino acids. The CDR3 DNA is TGTGCCAGCAGCTTCACAGGGGCCTATGGCTACACCTTC. This translates into CASSFTGAYGYTF.

This clone has only one observation. This rearrangement joins TRBV2 to TRBJ1-2; TRBD1 matches at 8 bases. Germline CDR1 reads SNHLY; CDR2 reads FYNNEI. The J segment lost 6 bases and the V segment lost 8 bases, leaving 8 bases of the junction unmatched. This CDR3 is 13 amino acids long. Written as DNA, the CDR3 is TGTGCCAGCGCCGGGACAGGTCGCGATGGCTACACCTTC. It codes for CASAGTGRDGYTF.

This clone was seen once. The chain links TRBV6-2 or TRBV6-3 to TRBJ2-6; D gene ambiguous. This CDR3 spans 15 amino acids. Trimming took off 2 bases at V and 4 bases at J, with 9 bases between the two ends. Germline V lookup: CDR1 MNHEY, CDR2 SVGEGT. The chain's CDR3 is CASSYVVAGANVLTF. Here the CDR3 DNA reads TGTGCCAGCAGTTACGTGGTAGCAGGGGCCAACGTCCTGACTTTC.

This chain's CDR3 is CASSQVARNGYTF. The DNA for the CDR3 is TGCGCCAGCAGCCAAGTGGCCCGGAATGGCTACACCTTC. The rearrangement links TRBV4-3 to TRBJ1-2; D gene unclear. This CDR3 is built from 13 residues. Per germline, CDR1 LGHNA and CDR2 YSLEER. V dropped 1 base and J dropped 6 bases, with 9 bases sitting between them.

The CDR3 sequence: CASSYRRQETQYF. The CDR3 nucleotides are TGTGCCAGCAGTTACAGGCGTCAAGAGACCCAGTACTTC. The chain couples TRBV6-2 or TRBV6-3 to TRBJ2-5, with no clear D. Germline V gene data show CDR1 as MNHEY and CDR2 as SVGEGT. Trimming shortened V by 2 bases and J by 2 bases, and 6 bases separated the two germline ends. The CDR3 covers 13 residues.

This clone was seen just once. The CDR3 sequence: CASSRERTGNNEQFF. As DNA, the CDR3 is TGTGCCAGCAGCCGCGAACGAACAGGGAACAATGAGCAGTTCTTC. V gene TRBV4-2 combines with J gene TRBJ2-1; possibly TRBD1 for D (6 bases). The germline V gene has CDR1 LGHNA and CDR2 YNFKEQ. V lost 4 bases, J lost 5 bases, and 15 bases lay in between. The CDR3 is 15 residues long.

This rearrangement joins TRBV19 to TRBJ2-4; 10 bases match TRBD1. Trimming cost V 7 bases and J 6 bases; bases outside gene matches: 9. Looked up from germline, CDR1 is LNHDA and CDR2 is SQIVND (reference sequence). This CDR3 spans 15 amino acids. The CDR3 spells CASTLRGTGVNIQYF. CDR3 nucleotide sequence: TGTGCCAGTACCCTCCGTGGGACAGGGGTAAACATTCAGTACTTC.

The chain carries TRBV28 and TRBJ2-6; D remains unclear. CDR1 and CDR2 from the germline V gene are MDHEN and SYDVKM. The CDR3 runs to 14 residues. The germline V and J ends were trimmed by 6 bases and 2 bases, with 8 bases remaining between them. CDR3: CASSPLPGANVLTF. The CDR3 DNA follows: TGTGCCAGCAGCCCCCTCCCTGGGGCCAACGTCCTGACTTTC.

This clone came up a few times. The junction does not match germline at one end; this may be a read error. The genes are TRBV6-4 and TRBJ2-7, with D possibly matching TRBD1 (6 bases). Germline CDR1 is MRHNA and CDR2 is SNTAGT. The CDR3 consists of 13 residues. The CDR3 region has the DNA TGTGCCAGCAAGTCCCCAGCCGGGACACTGGGACACTTC. This codes for CASKSPAGTLGHF.

The rearrangement links TRBV30 to TRBJ1-2; no reliable D call. The CDR3 runs to 16 residues. V was clipped by 2 bases and J by 2 bases, with 18 bases between them. From germline, CDR1 is GTSNPN and CDR2 SVGIG (reference sequence). The CDR3 sequence: CAWSTQTRARNYGYTF. The CDR3 DNA sequence: TGTGCCTGGAGTACCCAAACGAGGGCAAGGAACTATGGCTACACCTTC.

This sequence joins TRBV7-3 and TRBJ1-1; D ambiguous. CDR3 size: 13 residues. CDR1 is SGHTA and CDR2 is FQGTGA in the germline V gene. The V end was cut by 1 base, the J end by 5 bases, with 8 bases between. For the CDR3, the DNA is TGTGCCAGCAGCTTAAAAGCTGGGACTGAAGCTTTCTTT. This translates into CASSLKAGTEAFF.

The chain recombines TRBV7-8 with TRBJ1-5; D possibly corresponds to TRBD1 (5 bases). The CDR3 extends over 14 amino acids. Per the germline V gene, CDR1 is SGHVS and CDR2 is FQNEAQ. The V and J ends lost 1 base and 5 bases respectively, with 9 bases between them. The chain's CDR3 is CASSLGQQHQPQHF. The CDR3 DNA is TGTGCCAGCAGCTTAGGACAGCAACATCAGCCCCAGCATTTT.